What follows describes a single T cell receptor beta chain. What it binds is unknown. Data came from immunoSEQ multiplex PCR; TCRdb stores just in-frame clones and leaves some out. The table lists 100,000 or so clones, roughly 89% of them singletons, with around 6.6% in the top ten. This entry comes from a study of PD-1 blockade in classical Hodgkin lymphoma. Study results and limitations: Complete responders showed a baseline diversity that resembled the diversity of newly diagnosed patients.

CDR1 is MDHEN and CDR2 is SYDVKM in the germline V gene. The CDR3 contains 15 residues. Trimming took 3 bases from V and 7 from J, leaving 18 bases between them. In every patient, relapse followed autologous stem cell transplantation, while exposure to brentuximab vedotin differed. Complete response, partial response or progressive disease made up the best responses. V usage is TRBV28 and J usage is TRBJ1-2, with D tentatively TRBD1 (6 bases). The receptor comes from a human donor with classical Hodgkin lymphoma. The sequenced sample was peripheral blood mononuclear cells (PBMCs), obtained before the second cycle of nivolumab. The CDR3 region has the DNA TGTGCCAGCAGTTTGCCCCATGACAGGCTTGGTGGCTACACCTTC. This encodes CASSLPHDRLGGYTF.